This TCR beta chain was sequenced during a study of blood T cell repertoires in COVID-19. Study overall: Samples of COVID-19 (acute and convalescent) were obtained from the United States, Italy and Spain. Sources were T cells, B-cell-depleted T cells, or PBMCs; the material itself was cDNA or gDNA.

In the authors' workflow: Amplification of reference gene primers was used by the study to estimate nucleated cell counts. Only in-frame clones appear in the TCRdb table, and some are missing; sequencing was by immunoSEQ multiplex PCR. The DNA gave D and trimming, while V, J and clone size come from that table. Among some 320,000 clones listed, about nine tenths were seen once. The CDR3 is 19 residues long. Germline CDR1 and CDR2: KGHSH and LQKENI. With V trimmed by 0 bases and J by 4 bases, 14 bases remained unmatched. Study members were between roughly 18 and 100 years old and lived in around 24 US regions.

The chain combines TRBV18 with TRBJ2-3, with 9 bases fitting TRBD2. This TCR came from a man aged 60 to 75 who had recovered from COVID-19. The sample was PBMCs or T cells enriched from blood (not recorded which). For the CDR3, the DNA is TGTGCCAGCTCACCACCCGAGACAGGGATGGCGGGAGGGCCAGATACGCAGTATTTT. Protein product: CASSPPETGMAGGPDTQYF. The variable domain in full, completed from reference TRBV18 and TRBJ2-3, reads NAGVMQNPRHLVRRRGQEARLRCSPMKGHSHVYWYRQLPEEGLKFMVYLQKENIIDESGMPKERFSAEFPKEGPSILRIQQVVRGDSAAYFCASSPPETGMAGGPDTQYFGPGTRLTVL.